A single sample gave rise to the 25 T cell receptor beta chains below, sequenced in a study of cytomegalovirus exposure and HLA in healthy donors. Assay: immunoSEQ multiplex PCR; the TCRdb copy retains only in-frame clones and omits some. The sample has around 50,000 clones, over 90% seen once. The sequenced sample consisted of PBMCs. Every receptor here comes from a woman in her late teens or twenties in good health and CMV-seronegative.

Written as DNA, the CDR3 is TGTGCCAGCAGCATTGCAGGCTACGAGCAGTACGTC. Translation gives CASSIAGYEQYV. The gene calls are TRBV7-9 and TRBJ2-7, with D hard to call. V was cut by 5 bases and J by 3 bases, with 8 bases left in between. Germline CDR1 reads SEHNR; CDR2 reads FQNEAQ (reference sequence). The CDR3 totals 12 residues.

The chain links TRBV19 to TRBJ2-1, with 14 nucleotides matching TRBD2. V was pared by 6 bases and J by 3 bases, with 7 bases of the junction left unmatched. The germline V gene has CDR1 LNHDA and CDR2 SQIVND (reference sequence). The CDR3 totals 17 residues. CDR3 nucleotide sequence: TGTGCCAGTAGGCCCGGGACTAGCGGGAGATTCTACAATGAGCAGTTCTTC. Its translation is CASRPGTSGRFYNEQFF. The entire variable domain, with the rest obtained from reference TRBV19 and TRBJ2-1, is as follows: DGGITQSPKYLFRKEGQNVTLSCEQNLNHDAMYWYRQDPGQGLRLIYYSQIVNDFQKGDIAEGYSVSREKKESFPLTVTSAQKNPTAFYLCASRPGTSGRFYNEQFFGPGTRLTVL.

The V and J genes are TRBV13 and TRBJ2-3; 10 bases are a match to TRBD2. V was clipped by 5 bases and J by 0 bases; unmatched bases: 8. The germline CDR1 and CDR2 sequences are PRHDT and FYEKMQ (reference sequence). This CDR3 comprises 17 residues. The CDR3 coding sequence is TGTGCCAGCAGCCTACGACTAGCGGGTGCAAGCACAGATACGCAGTATTTT. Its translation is CASSLRLAGASTDTQYF.

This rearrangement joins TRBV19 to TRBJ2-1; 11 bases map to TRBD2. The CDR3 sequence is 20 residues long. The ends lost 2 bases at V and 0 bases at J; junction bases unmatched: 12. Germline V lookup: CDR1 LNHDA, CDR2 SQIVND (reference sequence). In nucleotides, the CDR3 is TGTGCCAGTAGTATACTAGCGGGAGGCCCCTCTGGGACCTCCTACAATGAGCAGTTCTTC. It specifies CASSILAGGPSGTSYNEQFF.

In DNA form, the CDR3 reads TGTGCCAGCAGCTTAGAAGCCGGCGGGAGAACGACAGATACGCAGTATTTT. It codes for CASSLEAGGRTTDTQYF. The chain links TRBV7-8 to TRBJ2-3; TRBD2 aligns across 7 bases. V was clipped by 1 base and J by 3 bases; unmatched bases: 10. Germline V CDR1 and CDR2: SGHVS, FQNEAQ. The CDR3 spans 17 residues.

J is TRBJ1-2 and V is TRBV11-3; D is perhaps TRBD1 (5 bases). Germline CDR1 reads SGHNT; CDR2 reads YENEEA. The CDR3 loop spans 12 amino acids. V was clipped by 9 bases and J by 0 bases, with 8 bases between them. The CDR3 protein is CASQGTNYGYTF. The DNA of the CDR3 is TGTGCCAGTCAGGGAACTAACTATGGCTACACCTTC. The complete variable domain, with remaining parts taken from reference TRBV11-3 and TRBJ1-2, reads EAGVVQSPRYKIIEKKQPVAFWCNPISGHNTLYWYLQNLGQGPELLIRYENEEAVDDSQLPKDRFSAERLKGVDSTLKIQPAELGDSAVYLCASQGTNYGYTFGSGTRLTVV.

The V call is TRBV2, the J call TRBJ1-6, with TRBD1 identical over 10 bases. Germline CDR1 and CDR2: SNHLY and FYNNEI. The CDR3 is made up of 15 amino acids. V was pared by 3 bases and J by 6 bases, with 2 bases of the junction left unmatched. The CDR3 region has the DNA TGTGCCAGCAGTGACCGGACAGGGGGTAATTCACCCCTCCACTTT. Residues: CASSDRTGGNSPLHF.

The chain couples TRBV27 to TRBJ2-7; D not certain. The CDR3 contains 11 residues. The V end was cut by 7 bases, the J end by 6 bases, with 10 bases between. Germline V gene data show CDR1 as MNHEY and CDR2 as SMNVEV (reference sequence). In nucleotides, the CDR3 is TGTGCCAGCACCCTGGTGGGCGAGCAGTACGTC. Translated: CASTLVGEQYV.

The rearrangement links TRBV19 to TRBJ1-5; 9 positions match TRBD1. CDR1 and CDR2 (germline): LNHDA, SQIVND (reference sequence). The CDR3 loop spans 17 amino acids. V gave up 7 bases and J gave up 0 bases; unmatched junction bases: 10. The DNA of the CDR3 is TGTGCCAGTAACCGGGACAGGGAAATTAGTAGCAATCAGCCCCAGCATTTT. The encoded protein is CASNRDREISSNQPQHF.

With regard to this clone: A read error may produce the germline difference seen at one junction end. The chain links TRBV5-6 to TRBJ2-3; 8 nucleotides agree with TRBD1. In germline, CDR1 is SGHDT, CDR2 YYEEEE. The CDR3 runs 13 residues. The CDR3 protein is CASSAGGTDTQYF. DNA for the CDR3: TGTGCCAGCAGTGCAGGGGGCACTGATACGCAGTATTTT.

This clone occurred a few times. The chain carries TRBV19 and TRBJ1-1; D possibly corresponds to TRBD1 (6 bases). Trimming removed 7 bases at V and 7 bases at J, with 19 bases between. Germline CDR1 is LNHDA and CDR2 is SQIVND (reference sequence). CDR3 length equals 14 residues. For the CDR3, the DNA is TGTGCCAGTACCCTGACAGGACATACTCGTGAAGCTTTCTTT. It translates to CASTLTGHTREAFF.

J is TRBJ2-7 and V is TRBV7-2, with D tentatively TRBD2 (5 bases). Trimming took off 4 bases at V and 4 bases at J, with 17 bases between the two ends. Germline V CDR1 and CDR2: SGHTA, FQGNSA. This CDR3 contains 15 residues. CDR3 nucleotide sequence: TGTGCCAGCAGCTCTAGCAGCAGGTCTTGGTACGAGCAGTACTTC. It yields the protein CASSSSSRSWYEQYF.

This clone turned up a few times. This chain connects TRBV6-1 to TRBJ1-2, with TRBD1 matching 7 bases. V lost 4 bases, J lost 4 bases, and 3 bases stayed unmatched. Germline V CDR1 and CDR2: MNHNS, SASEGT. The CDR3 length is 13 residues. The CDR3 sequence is CASSGTGAYGYTF. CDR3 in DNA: TGTGCCAGCAGTGGCACAGGGGCCTATGGCTACACCTTC.

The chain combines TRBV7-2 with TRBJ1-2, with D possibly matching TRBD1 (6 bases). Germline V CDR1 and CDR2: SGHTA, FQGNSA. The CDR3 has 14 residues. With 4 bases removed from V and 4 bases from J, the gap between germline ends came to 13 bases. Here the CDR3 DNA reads TGTGCCAGCAGCTCACCGGACAGAGGCTATGGCTACACCTTC. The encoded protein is CASSSPDRGYGYTF.

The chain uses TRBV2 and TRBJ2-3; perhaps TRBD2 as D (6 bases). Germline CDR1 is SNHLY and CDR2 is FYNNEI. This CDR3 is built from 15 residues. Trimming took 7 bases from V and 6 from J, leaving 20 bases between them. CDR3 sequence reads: CASTRLGEGRDTQYF. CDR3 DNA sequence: TGTGCCAGCACCCGCTTAGGAGAGGGGAGGGATACGCAGTATTTT.

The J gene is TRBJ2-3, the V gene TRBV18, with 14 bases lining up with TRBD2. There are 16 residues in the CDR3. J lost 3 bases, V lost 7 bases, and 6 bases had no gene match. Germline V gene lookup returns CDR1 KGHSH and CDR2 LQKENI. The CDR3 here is CASCGLAGGLTDTQYF. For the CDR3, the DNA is TGTGCCAGCTGCGGACTAGCGGGGGGACTAACAGATACGCAGTATTTT.

The CDR3 DNA sequence: TGTGCCAGCAGCTTCGGGGGGTTGAATTACGAGCAGTACTTC. Its translation is CASSFGGLNYEQYF. This rearrangement joins TRBV11-3 to TRBJ2-7, with TRBD2 matching over 7 bases. The V segment lost 3 bases and the J segment 4 bases; nucleotides outside the gene matches: 6. CDR1 and CDR2 (germline): SGHNT, YENEEA. The CDR3 extends over 14 amino acids.

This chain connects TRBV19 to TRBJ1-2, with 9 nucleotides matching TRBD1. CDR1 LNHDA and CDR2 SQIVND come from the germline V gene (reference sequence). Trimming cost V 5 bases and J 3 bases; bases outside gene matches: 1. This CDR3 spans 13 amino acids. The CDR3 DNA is TGTGCCAGTAGTGGGACAGGGTACTATGGCTACACCTTC. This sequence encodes CASSGTGYYGYTF.

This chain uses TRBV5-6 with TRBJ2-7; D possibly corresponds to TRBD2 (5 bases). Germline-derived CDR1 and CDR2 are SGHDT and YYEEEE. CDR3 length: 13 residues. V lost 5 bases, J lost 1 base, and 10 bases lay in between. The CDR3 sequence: CASRDWGSYEQYV. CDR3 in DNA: TGTGCCAGCAGGGACTGGGGTTCCTACGAGCAGTACGTC.

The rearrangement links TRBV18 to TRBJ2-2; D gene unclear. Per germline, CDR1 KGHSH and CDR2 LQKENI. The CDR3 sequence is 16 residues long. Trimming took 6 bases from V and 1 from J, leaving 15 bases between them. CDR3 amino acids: CASSRIPAGNTGELFF. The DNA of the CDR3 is TGTGCCAGCTCCAGGATACCGGCCGGGAACACCGGGGAGCTGTTTTTT.

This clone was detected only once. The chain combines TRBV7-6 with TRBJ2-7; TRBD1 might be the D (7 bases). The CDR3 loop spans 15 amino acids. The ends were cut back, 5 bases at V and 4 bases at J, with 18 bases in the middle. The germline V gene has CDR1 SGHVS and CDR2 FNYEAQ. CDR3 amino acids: CASSPSQGTLYEQYF. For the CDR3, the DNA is TGTGCCAGCAGCCCATCACAGGGGACTCTGTACGAGCAGTACTTC.

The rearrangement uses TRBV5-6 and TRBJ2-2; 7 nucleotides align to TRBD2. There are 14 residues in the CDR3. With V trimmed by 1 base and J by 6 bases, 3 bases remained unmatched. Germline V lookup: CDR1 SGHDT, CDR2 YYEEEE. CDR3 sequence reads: CASSLPGRAGELFF. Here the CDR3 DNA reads TGTGCCAGCAGCTTGCCAGGGAGGGCCGGGGAGCTGTTTTTT.

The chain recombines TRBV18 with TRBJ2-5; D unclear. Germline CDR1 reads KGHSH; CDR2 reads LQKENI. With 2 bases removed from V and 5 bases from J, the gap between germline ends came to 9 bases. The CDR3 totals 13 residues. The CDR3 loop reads CASSPASRETQYF. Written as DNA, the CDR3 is TGTGCCAGCTCACCAGCCTCCCGGGAGACCCAGTACTTC.

CDR3 protein: CASSLDGPSGGRRETQYF. CDR3 sequence (DNA): TGTGCCAGCAGCTTAGATGGGCCCAGCGGGGGTCGGAGAGAGACCCAGTACTTC. The chain joins TRBV11-1 to TRBJ2-5, with TRBD2 identical over 8 bases. After removal of 1 base from V and 4 bases from J, the junction contained 14 bases not matched to a gene. The germline V gene has CDR1 SGHAT and CDR2 FQDESV (reference sequence). CDR3 length: 18 residues.

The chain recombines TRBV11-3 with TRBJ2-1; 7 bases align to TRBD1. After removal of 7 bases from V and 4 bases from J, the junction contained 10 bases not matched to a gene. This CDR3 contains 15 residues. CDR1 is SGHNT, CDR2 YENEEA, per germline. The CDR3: CASTFTGTAYNEQFF. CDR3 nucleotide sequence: TGTGCCAGCACTTTTACCGGGACAGCGTACAATGAGCAGTTCTTC.